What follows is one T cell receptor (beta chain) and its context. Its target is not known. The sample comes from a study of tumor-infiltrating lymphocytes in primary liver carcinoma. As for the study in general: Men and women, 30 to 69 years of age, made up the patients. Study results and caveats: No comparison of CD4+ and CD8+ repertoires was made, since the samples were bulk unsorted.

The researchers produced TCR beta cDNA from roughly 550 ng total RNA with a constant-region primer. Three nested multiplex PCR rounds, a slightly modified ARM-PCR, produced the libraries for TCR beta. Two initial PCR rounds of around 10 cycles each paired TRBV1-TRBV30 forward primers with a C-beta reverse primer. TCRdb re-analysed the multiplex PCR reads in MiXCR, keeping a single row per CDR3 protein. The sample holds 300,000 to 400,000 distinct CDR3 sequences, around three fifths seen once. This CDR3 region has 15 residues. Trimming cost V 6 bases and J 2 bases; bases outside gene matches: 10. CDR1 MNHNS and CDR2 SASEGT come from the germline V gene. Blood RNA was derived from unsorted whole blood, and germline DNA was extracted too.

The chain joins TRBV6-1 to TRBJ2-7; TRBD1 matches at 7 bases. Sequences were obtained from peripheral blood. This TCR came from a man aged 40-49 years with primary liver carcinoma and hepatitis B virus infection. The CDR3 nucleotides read TGTGCCAGCAGCCCTGTCGACAGGGCTGCCTACGAGCAGTACTTC. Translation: CASSPVDRAAYEQYF.